One and the same sample provided the 14 T cell receptor beta chains below, sequenced in a study of metastatic and nonmetastatic thyroid tumors. Via MiXCR, TCRdb re-called the PCR reads. The sample comprises approximately 60,000 clones, roughly 30% of which are singletons, and roughly 15% rests with the top ten. Among the patients, none had received any treatment before thyroid surgery. Sequenced material: blood. The origin of the receptors is a female donor with papillary thyroid cancer or a benign thyroid nodule (not recorded which). Some clones in this sample may be carry-over from other donors' samples.

There are a few counts of this clone. The V gene is TRBV10-3, the J gene TRBJ2-2; weak D call: TRBD1 (6 bases). V was shortened by 3 bases and J by 4 bases, with 12 bases between the two germline ends. The CDR3 length is 15 residues. Germline V gene lookup returns CDR1 ENHRY and CDR2 SYGVKD. The CDR3 region has the DNA TGTGCCATCAGTGAAGTGGGGGCGGGCACCGGGGAGCTGTTTTTT. Protein product: CAISEVGAGTGELFF.

V and J are TRBV28 and TRBJ1-2; D is undetermined. The germline V and J ends were trimmed by 6 bases and 4 bases, with 12 bases remaining between them. The germline CDR1 and CDR2 sequences are MDHEN and SYDVKM. The CDR3 has 13 residues. As DNA, the CDR3 is TGTGCCAGCAGCTTTGGGATATCCTATGGCTACACCTTC. As protein: CASSFGISYGYTF.

This clone was picked up a small number of times. V usage is TRBV7-2 and J usage is TRBJ2-2; no clear D. CDR3 length equals 14 residues. The ends were cut back, 0 bases at V and 4 bases at J, with 6 bases in the middle. Germline V gives CDR1 SGHTA, CDR2 FQGNSA. Written as DNA, the CDR3 is TGTGCCAGCAGCTTAGCGTGGCTCACCGGGGAGCTGTTTTTT. Encoded protein: CASSLAWLTGELFF.

The chain links TRBV11-2 to TRBJ2-7; TRBD1 matches at 8 bases. Trimming took 5 bases from V and 0 from J; bases not matched to a gene: 9. Germline V CDR1 and CDR2: SGHAT, FQNNGV. The CDR3 spans 16 residues. CDR3 sequence: CASSGRDRQISYEQYF. The CDR3 bases are TGTGCCAGCAGCGGCCGGGACAGGCAAATCTCCTACGAGCAGTACTTC.

This clone appeared a few times. The chain recombines TRBV5-1 with TRBJ2-3; tentatively, D is TRBD1 (6 bases). This CDR3 has 15 residues. Trimming took 4 bases from V and 1 from J, leaving 13 bases between them. Germline CDR1 and CDR2: SGHRS and YFSETQ. The CDR3 loop is CASSITGYGTDTQYF. CDR3 nucleotide sequence: TGCGCCAGCAGCATTACAGGGTACGGCACAGATACGCAGTATTTT.

A few counts support this clone. The V and J genes are TRBV7-9 and TRBJ2-6; 7 bases are shared with TRBD1. The J segment lost 11 bases and the V segment lost 5 bases, leaving 6 bases of the junction unmatched. This CDR3 has 13 amino acids. The germline V gene has CDR1 SEHNR and CDR2 FQNEAQ (reference sequence). DNA of the CDR3: TGTGCCAGCAGCCGACAGGGCACTGACGTCCTGACTTTC. It translates to CASSRQGTDVLTF.

This clone was recorded once. The chain couples TRBV20-1 to TRBJ2-1; TRBD2 aligns across 10 bases. The junction had 5 bases not matched to a gene; V was cut back by 5 bases and J by 4 bases. This CDR3 comprises 14 residues. Germline lookup yields CDR1 DFQATT and CDR2 SNEGSKA (reference sequence). The CDR3, as DNA: TGCAGTGCTGCTGGACTAGCGGCGTACAATGAGCAGTTCTTC. Translating gives CSAAGLAAYNEQFF.

This clone was counted at least ten times. The V gene is TRBV4-3, the J gene TRBJ1-6; weak D call: TRBD1 (5 bases). The V gene's germline CDR1 is LGHNA and CDR2 YSLEER. Between the trimmed V and J ends, which lost 1 base and 9 bases, there was a span of 13 bases. This CDR3 spans 15 amino acids. The CDR3 DNA sequence: TGCGCCAGCAGCCAAGTCCCGGGGGTTGGTTCACCCCTCCACTTT. Encoded protein: CASSQVPGVGSPLHF.

This chain uses TRBV4-2 with TRBJ2-3; 11 nucleotides agree with TRBD2. From germline, CDR1 is LGHNA and CDR2 YNFKEQ. This CDR3 region has 16 residues. V gave up 3 bases and J gave up 1 base; unmatched junction bases: 3. CDR3 nucleotides: TGTGCCAGCAGCCAGGGACTAGCGGATGGCACAGATACGCAGTATTTT. Translated, it gives CASSQGLADGTDTQYF.

Notes on this clone: The junction differs from germline at one of its ends, possibly a read error. The sample holds other DNA sequences that translate to the same CDR3. The rearrangement links TRBV4-1 to TRBJ1-1; a weak D match, TRBD1 (6 bases). The germline CDR1 and CDR2 sequences are MGHRA and YSYEKL. The CDR3 is 15 residues long. The CDR3 spells CASSQGGNRDTEAFF. DNA of the CDR3: TGCGCCAGCAGCCAAGGAGGGAACAGGGACACAGAAGCTTTCTTT.

This clone turned up a few times. V is TRBV5-5 and J is TRBJ1-1; TRBD1 is a possible D gene (5 bases). Germline V gene sequence: CDR1 SGHKS, CDR2 YYEKEE (reference sequence). V was pared by 4 bases and J by 1 base, with 11 bases between. The CDR3 is 14 amino acids. CDR3 nucleotide sequence: TGTGCCAGCAGCATCCGGGACGGGAACACTGAAGCTTTCTTT. This encodes CASSIRDGNTEAFF.

The V gene is TRBV5-1, the J gene TRBJ1-1; possibly TRBD1 for D (6 bases). CDR1 is SGHRS, CDR2 YFSETQ, per germline. The CDR3 is 15 residues long. V lost 2 bases and J lost 1, with 12 bases in between. The DNA of the CDR3 is TGCGCCAGCAGCTTTAGTGTGGGGGCGAACACTGAAGCTTTCTTT. It is translated as CASSFSVGANTEAFF.

The rearrangement links TRBV20-1 to TRBJ2-7; 10 positions match TRBD1. Trimming at V came to 3 bases and at J to 4 bases, leaving 6 bases not matched to a gene. This CDR3 has 14 residues. Germline CDR1 DFQATT, CDR2 SNEGSKA (reference sequence). DNA of the CDR3: TGCAGTGCTAGGGCAGACAGGGGGCGATACGAGCAGTACTTC. This sequence encodes CSARADRGRYEQYF.

The CDR3 bases are TGCAGTGCTAGAGAAGGGACCGGGGAGCTGTTTTTT. It specifies CSAREGTGELFF. The chain recombines TRBV20-1 with TRBJ2-2; no definite D call. The germline gives CDR1 DFQATT, CDR2 SNEGSKA (reference sequence). The CDR3 runs to 12 residues. V was pared by 0 bases and J by 5 bases, with 4 bases between.